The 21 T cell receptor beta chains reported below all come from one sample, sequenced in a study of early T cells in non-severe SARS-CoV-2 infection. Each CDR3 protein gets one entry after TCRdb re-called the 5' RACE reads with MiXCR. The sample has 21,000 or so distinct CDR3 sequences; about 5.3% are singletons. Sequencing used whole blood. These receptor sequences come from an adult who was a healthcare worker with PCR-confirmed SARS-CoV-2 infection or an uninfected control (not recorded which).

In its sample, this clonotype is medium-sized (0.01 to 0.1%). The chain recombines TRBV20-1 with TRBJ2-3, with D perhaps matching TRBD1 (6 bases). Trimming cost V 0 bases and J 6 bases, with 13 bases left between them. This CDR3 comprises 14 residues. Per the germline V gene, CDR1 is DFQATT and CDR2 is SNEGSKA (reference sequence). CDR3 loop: CSARETGHTDTQYF. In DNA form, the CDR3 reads TGCAGTGCTAGAGAAACAGGGCACACGGATACGCAGTATTTT.

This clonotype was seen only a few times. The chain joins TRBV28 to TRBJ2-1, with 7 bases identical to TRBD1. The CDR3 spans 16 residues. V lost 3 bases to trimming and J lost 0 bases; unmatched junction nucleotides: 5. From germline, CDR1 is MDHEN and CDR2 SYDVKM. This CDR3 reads CASSFPPGGSYNEQFF. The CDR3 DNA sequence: TGTGCCAGCAGTTTCCCTCCAGGGGGCTCCTACAATGAGCAGTTCTTC.

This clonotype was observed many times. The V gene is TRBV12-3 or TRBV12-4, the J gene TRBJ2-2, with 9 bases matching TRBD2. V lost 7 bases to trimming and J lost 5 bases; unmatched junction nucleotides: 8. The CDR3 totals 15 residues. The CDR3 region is CASNLAGAGTGELFF. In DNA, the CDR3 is TGTGCCAGCAACTTAGCGGGAGCGGGTACCGGGGAGCTGTTTTTT.

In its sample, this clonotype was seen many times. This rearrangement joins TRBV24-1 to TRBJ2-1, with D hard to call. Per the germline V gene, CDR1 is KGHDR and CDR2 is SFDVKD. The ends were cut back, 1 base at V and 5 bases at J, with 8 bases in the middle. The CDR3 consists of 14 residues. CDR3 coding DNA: TGTGCCACCAGTGATTTTCCCCAGAACAATGAGCAGTTCTTC. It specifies CATSDFPQNNEQFF.

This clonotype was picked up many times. The chain's CDR3 is CSARDRTSGSSYNEQFF. The DNA for the CDR3 is TGCAGTGCTAGAGACCGGACTAGCGGGAGCTCCTACAATGAGCAGTTCTTC. The rearrangement uses TRBV20-1 and TRBJ2-1; 13 positions match TRBD2. The germline V gene encodes CDR1 DFQATT and CDR2 SNEGSKA (reference sequence). CDR3 length: 17 amino acids. Trimming took 0 bases from V and 0 from J; bases not matched to a gene: 2.

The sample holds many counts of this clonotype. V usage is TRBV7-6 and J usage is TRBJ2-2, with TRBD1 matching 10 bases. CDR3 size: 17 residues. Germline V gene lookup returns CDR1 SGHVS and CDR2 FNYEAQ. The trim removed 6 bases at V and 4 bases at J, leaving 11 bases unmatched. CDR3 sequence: CASSKTSGTGVTGELFF. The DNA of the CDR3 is TGTGCCAGCAGTAAAACCTCCGGGACAGGGGTCACCGGGGAGCTGTTTTTT. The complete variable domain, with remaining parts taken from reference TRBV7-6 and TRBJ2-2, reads GAGVSQSPRYKVTKRGQDVALRCDPISGHVSLYWYRQALGQGPEFLTYFNYEAQQDKSGLPNDRFSAERPEGSISTLTIQRTEQRDSAMYRCASSKTSGTGVTGELFFGEGSRLTVL.

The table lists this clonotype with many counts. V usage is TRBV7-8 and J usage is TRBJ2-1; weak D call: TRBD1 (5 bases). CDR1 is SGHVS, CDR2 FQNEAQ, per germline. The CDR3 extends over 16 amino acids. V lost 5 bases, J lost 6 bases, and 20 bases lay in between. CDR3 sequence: CASSAQWARVANEQFF. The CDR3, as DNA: TGTGCCAGCAGCGCCCAGTGGGCCAGGGTTGCCAATGAGCAGTTCTTC.

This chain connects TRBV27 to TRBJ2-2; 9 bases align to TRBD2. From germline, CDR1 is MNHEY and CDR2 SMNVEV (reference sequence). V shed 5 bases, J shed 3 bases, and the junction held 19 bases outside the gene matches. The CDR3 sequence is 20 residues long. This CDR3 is CASSPELAGVRAGDTGELFF. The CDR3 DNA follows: TGTGCCAGCAGTCCTGAATTAGCGGGAGTGAGGGCGGGGGACACCGGGGAGCTGTTTTTT.

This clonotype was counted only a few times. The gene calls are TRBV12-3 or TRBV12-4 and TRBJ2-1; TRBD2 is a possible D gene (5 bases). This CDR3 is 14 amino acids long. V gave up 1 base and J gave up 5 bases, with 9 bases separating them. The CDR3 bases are TGTGCCAGCAGTTTAGGGGAGAGGCACAATGAGCAGTTCTTC. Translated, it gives CASSLGERHNEQFF.

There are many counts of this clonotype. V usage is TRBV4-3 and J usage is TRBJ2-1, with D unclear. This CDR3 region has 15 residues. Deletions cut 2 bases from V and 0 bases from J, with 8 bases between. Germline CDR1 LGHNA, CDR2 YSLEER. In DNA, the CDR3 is TGCGCCAGCAGCCAATTTTCTAGCTCCTACAATGAGCAGTTCTTC. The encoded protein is CASSQFSSSYNEQFF.

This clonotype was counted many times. The CDR3 reads CASSIIRVSGNEQFF. Here the CDR3 DNA reads TGTGCCAGTAGTATAATTAGGGTGAGCGGGAATGAGCAGTTCTTC. The chain recombines TRBV19 with TRBJ2-1, with D perhaps matching TRBD2 (6 bases). The CDR3 is 15 residues long. The V gene lost 2 bases and the J gene lost 7 bases, with 15 bases spanning the gap. Germline loops: CDR1 LNHDA, CDR2 SQIVND (reference sequence).

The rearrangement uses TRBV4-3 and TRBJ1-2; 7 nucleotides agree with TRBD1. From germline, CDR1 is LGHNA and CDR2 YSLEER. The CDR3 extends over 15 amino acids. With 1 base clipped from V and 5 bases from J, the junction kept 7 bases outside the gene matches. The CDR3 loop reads CASSQGGGGTYGYTF. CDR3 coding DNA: TGCGCCAGCAGCCAAGGAGGAGGGGGCACATATGGCTACACCTTC.

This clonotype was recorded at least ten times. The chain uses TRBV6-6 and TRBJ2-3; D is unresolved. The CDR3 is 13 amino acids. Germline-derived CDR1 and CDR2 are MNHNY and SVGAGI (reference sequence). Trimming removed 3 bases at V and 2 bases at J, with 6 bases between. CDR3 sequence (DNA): TGTGCCAGCAGTTATTTGGTCACAGATACGCAGTATTTT. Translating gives CASSYLVTDTQYF.

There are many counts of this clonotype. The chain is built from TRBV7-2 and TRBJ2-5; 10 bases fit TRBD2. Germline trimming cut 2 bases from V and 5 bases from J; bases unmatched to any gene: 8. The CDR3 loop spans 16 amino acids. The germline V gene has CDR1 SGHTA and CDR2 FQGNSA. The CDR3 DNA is TGTGCCAGCAGCTTACTGAGCGGGAGGGCCGGGGAGACCCAGTACTTC. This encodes CASSLLSGRAGETQYF.

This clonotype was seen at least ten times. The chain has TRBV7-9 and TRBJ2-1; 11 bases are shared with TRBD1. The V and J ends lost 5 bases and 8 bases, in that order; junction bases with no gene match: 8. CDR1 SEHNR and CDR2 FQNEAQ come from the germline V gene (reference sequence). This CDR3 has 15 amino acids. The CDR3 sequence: CASSPGTGGAHEQFF. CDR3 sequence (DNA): TGTGCCAGCAGCCCCGGGACAGGGGGGGCCCATGAGCAGTTCTTC.

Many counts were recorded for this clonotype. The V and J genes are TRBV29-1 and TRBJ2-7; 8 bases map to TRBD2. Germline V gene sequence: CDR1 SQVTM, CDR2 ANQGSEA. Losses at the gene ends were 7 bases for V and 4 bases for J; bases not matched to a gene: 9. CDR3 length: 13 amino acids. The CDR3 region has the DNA TGCAGCGCGTCGGGACTAGGATTATACGAGCAGTACTTC. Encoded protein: CSASGLGLYEQYF.

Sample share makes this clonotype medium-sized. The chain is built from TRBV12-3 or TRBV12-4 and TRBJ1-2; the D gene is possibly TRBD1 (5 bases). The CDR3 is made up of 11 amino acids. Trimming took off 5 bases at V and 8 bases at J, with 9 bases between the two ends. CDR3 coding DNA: TGTGCCAGCAGTAGGGGTGGCGGCTACACCTTC. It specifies CASSRGGGYTF.

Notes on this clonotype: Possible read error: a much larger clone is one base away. The CDR3 coding sequence is TGTGCCAGCAACACAGGGAACACCGTGGAGCTGTTTTTT. This sequence encodes CASNTGNTVELFF. V is TRBV12-3 or TRBV12-4 and J is TRBJ2-2; a weak D match, TRBD1 (6 bases). This CDR3 spans 13 amino acids.

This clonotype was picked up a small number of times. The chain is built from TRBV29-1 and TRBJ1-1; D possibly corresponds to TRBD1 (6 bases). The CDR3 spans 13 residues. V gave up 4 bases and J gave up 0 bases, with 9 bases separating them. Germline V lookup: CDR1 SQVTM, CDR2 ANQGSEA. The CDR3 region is CSVVRTVNTEAFF. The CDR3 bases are TGCAGCGTTGTTCGGACAGTGAACACTGAAGCTTTCTTT.

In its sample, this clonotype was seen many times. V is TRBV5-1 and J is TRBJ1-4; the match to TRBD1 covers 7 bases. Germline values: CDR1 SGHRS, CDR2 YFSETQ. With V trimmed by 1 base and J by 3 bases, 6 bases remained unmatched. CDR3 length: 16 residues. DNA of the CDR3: TGCGCCAGCAGCTTGCGCCCGGGACAGCCTAATGAAAAACTGTTTTTT. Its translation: CASSLRPGQPNEKLFF.

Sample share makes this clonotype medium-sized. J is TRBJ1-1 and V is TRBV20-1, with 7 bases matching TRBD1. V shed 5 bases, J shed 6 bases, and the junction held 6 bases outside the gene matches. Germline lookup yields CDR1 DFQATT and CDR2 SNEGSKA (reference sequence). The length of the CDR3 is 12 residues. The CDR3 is CSASRQGPEAFF. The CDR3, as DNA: TGCAGTGCTTCACGACAGGGTCCTGAAGCTTTCTTT.